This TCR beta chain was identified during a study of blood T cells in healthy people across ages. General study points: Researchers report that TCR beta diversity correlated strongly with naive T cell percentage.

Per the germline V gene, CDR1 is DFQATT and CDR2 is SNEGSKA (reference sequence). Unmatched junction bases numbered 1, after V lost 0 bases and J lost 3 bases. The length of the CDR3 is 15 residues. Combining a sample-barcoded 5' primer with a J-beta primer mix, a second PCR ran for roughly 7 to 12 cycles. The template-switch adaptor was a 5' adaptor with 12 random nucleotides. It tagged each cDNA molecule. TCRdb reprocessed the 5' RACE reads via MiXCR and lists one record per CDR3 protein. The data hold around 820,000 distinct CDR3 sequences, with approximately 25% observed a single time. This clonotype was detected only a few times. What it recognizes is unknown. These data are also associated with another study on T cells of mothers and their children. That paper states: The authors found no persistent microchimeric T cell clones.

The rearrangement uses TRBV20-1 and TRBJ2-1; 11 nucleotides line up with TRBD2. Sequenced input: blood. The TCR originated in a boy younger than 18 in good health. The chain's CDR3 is CSARELAGDYNEQFF. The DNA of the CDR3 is TGCAGTGCTAGAGAACTAGCGGGAGACTACAATGAGCAGTTCTTC.